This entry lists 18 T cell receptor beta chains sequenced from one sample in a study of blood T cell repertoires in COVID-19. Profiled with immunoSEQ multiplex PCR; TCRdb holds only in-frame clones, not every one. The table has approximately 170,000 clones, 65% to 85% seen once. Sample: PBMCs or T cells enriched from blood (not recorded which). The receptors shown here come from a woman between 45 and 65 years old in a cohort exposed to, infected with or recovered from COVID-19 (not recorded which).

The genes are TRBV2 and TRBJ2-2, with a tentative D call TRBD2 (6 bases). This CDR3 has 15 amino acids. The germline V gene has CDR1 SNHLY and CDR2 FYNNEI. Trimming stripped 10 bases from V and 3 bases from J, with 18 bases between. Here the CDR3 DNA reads TGTGCCACCTCTTATGGGACTCGAGACACCGGGGAGCTGTTTTTT. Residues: CATSYGTRDTGELFF.

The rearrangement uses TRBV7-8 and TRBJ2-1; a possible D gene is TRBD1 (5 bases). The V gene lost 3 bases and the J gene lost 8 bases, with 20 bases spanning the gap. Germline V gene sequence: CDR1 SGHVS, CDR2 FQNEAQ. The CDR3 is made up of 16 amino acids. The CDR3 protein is CASSFFLQTQGDEQFF. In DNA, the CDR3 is TGTGCCAGCAGCTTTTTCCTACAAACCCAGGGCGATGAGCAGTTCTTC. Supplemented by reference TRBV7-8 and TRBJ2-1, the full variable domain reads GAGVSQSPRYKVAKRGQDVALRCDPISGHVSLFWYQQALGQGPEFLTYFQNEAQLDKSGLPSDRFFAERPEGSVSTLKIQRTQQEDSAVYLCASSFFLQTQGDEQFFGPGTRLTVL.

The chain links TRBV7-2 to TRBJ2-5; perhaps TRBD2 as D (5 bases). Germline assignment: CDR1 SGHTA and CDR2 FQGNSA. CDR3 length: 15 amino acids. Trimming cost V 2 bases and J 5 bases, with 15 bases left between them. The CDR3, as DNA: TGTGCCAGCAGCTTACGGTCGGAGGTCTGGGAGACCCAGTACTTC. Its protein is CASSLRSEVWETQYF.

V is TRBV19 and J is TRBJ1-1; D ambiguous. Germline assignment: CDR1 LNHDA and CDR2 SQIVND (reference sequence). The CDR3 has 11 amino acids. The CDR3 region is CAGGTNTEAFF. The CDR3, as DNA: TGTGCTGGTGGCACAAACACTGAAGCTTTCTTT.

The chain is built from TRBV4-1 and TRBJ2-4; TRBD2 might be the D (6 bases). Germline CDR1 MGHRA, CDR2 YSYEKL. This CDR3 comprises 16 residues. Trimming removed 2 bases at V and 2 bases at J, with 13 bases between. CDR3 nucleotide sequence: TGCGCCAGCAGCCAATGGGGAGGAGGAACCAAAAACATTCAGTACTTC. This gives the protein CASSQWGGGTKNIQYF.

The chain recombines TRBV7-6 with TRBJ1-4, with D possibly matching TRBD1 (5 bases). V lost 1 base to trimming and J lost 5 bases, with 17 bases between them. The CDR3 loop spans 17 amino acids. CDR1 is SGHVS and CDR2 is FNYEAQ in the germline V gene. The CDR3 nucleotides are TGTGCCAGCAGCTTAGACGTAGTGGGAGGGGCGAATGAAAAACTGTTTTTT. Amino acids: CASSLDVVGGANEKLFF.

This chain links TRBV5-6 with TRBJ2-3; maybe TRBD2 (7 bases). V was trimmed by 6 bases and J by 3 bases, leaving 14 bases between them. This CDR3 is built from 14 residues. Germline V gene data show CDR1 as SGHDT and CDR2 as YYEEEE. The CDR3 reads CASTQGRATDTQYF. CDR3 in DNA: TGTGCCAGCACCCAGGGGAGGGCTACAGATACGCAGTATTTT.

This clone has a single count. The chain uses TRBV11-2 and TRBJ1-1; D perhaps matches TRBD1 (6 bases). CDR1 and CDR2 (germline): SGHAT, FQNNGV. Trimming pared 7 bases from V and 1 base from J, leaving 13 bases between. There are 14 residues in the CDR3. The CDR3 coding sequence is TGTGCCAGCATAGTGGGGGCAGGGAACACTGAAGCTTTCTTT. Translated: CASIVGAGNTEAFF.

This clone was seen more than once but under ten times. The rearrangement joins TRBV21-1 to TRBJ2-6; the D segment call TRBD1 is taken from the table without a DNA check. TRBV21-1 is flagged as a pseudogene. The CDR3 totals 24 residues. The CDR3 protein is CASSKGESLRPTGGCLAGANVLTF. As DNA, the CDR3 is TGTGCCAGCAGCAAAGGAGAATCACTAAGACCGACAGGGGGCTGTTTGGCTGGGGCCAACGTCCTGACTTTC.

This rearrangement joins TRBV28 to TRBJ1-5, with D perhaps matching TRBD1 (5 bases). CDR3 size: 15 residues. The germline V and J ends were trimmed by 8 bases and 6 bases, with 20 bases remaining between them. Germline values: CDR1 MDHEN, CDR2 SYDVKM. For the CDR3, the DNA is TGTGCCAGCTCTCCGGCAGGGAAAGTGGGTCAGCCCCAGCATTTT. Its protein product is CASSPAGKVGQPQHF.

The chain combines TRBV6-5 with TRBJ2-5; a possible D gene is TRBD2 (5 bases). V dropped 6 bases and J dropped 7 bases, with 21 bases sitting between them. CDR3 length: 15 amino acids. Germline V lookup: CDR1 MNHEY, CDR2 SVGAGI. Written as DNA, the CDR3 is TGTGCCAGCAGGCCCACGGGCCCCGAGGGTTCGACCCAGTACTTC. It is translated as CASRPTGPEGSTQYF.

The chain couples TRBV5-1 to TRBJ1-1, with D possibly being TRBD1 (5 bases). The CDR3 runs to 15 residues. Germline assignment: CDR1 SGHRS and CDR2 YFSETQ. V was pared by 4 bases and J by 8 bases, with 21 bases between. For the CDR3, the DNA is TGCGCCAGCAGCGTGGACCGTCAGCGCGGGACCGAAGCTTTCTTT. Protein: CASSVDRQRGTEAFF.

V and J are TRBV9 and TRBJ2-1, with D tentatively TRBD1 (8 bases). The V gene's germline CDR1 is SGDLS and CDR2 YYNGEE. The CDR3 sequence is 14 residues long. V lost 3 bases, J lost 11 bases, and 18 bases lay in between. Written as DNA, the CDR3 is TGTGCCAGCAGCGCCACAGGGGGGGGCGCTAAGCAGTTCTTC. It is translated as CASSATGGGAKQFF.

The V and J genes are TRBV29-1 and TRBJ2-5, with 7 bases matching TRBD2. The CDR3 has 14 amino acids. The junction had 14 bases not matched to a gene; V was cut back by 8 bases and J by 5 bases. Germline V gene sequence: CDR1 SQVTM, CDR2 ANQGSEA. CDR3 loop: CSTWGGEGFETQYF. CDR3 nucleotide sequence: TGCAGCACCTGGGGCGGGGAGGGTTTCGAGACCCAGTACTTC.

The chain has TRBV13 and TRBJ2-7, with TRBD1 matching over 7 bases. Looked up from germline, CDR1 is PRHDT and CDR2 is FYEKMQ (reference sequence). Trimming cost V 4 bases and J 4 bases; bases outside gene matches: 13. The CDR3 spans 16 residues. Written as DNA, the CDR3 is TGTGCCAGCAGCTCCGCCGGACAGGCCGAAGAGTACGAGCAGTACTTC. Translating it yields CASSSAGQAEEYEQYF.

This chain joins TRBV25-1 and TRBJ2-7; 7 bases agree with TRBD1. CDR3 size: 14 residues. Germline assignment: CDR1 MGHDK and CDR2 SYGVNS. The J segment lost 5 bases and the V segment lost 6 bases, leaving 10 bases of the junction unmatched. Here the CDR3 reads CASSSPDRKNEQYF. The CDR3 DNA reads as TGTGCCAGCAGCTCACCGGACAGGAAAAACGAGCAGTACTTC.

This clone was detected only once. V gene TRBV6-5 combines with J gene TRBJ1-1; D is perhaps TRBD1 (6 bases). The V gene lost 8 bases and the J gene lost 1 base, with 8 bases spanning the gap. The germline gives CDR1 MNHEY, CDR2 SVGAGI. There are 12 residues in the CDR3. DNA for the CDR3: TGTGCCAGCCACAGGGAGAACACTGAAGCTTTCTTT. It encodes CASHRENTEAFF.

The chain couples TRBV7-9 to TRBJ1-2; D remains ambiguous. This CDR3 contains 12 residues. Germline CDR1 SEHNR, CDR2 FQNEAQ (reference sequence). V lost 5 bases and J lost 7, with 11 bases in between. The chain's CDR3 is CASSQIGGGYTF. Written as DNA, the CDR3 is TGTGCCAGCAGCCAGATTGGCGGTGGCTACACCTTC. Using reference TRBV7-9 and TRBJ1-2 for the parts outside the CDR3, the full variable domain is DTGVSQNPRHKITKRGQNVTFRCDPISEHNRLYWYRQTLGQGPEFLTYFQNEAQLEKSRLLSDRFSAERPKGSFSTLEIQRTEQGDSAMYLCASSQIGGGYTFGSGTRLTVV.